A single sample gave rise to the 8 T cell receptor beta chains below, sequenced in a study of T-cell memory formation after mild COVID-19. TCRdb fed the 5' RACE reads into MiXCR, producing one record per CDR3 protein. The sample lists roughly 580,000 distinct CDR3 sequences, more than 15% occurring once. What was sequenced was PBMCs or a T cell subset sorted from them (not recorded which). Receptor source: an adult woman who had mild COVID-19 (a few samples of this study predate the infection). Cell type and time point are not known.

This clonotype was counted only a few times. V gene TRBV12-3 or TRBV12-4 combines with J gene TRBJ1-1; D remains unclear. The CDR3 runs 16 residues. The V end lost 5 bases, the J end lost 0 bases, and 16 bases lay between the germline ends. The CDR3 nucleotides read TGTGCCAGCAGTCCCTACAGAGCACTTTTGAACACTGAAGCTTTCTTT. It yields the protein CASSPYRALLNTEAFF.

V and J are TRBV19 and TRBJ1-1; 10 positions match TRBD1. The length of the CDR3 is 15 residues. J lost 10 bases, V lost 4 bases, and 12 bases had no gene match. Germline CDR1 reads LNHDA; CDR2 reads SQIVND (reference sequence). CDR3 sequence: CASSTPAGTGDRAFF. The CDR3 DNA reads TGTGCCAGTAGTACCCCGGCCGGGACAGGGGACCGAGCTTTCTTT.

This clonotype was recorded many times. The J gene is TRBJ2-7, the V gene TRBV6-5; D is unresolved. From germline, CDR1 is MNHEY and CDR2 SVGAGI. This CDR3 spans 13 amino acids. V lost 2 bases, J lost 4 bases, and 9 bases lay in between. The CDR3 DNA reads as TGTGCCAGCAGTTACGCGGCGCCGTACGAGCAGTACTTC. Protein sequence: CASSYAAPYEQYF.

The V call is TRBV6-1, the J call TRBJ2-7; possible D gene TRBD2, 6 bases. V lost 6 bases to trimming and J lost 3 bases, with 6 bases between them. Germline loops: CDR1 MNHNS, CDR2 SASEGT. The CDR3 is 11 amino acids. The chain's CDR3 is CASRTSYEQYF. Written as DNA, the CDR3 is TGTGCCAGCAGGACTAGCTACGAGCAGTACTTC.

Ten or more counts support this clonotype. The chain joins TRBV7-9 to TRBJ2-6; no reliable D call. V lost 1 base and J 0 bases, leaving 10 bases between the germline ends. There are 17 residues in the CDR3. The germline gives CDR1 SEHNR, CDR2 FQNEAQ (reference sequence). CDR3 sequence reads: CASSLVSVRSGANVLTF. Here the CDR3 DNA reads TGTGCCAGCAGCTTAGTGTCGGTGCGCTCTGGGGCCAACGTCCTGACTTTC. The full variable domain, its missing parts supplied by reference TRBV7-9 and TRBJ2-6, is DTGVSQNPRHKITKRGQNVTFRCDPISEHNRLYWYRQTLGQGPEFLTYFQNEAQLEKSRLLSDRFSAERPKGSFSTLEIQRTEQGDSAMYLCASSLVSVRSGANVLTFGAGSRLTVL.

There are many counts of this clonotype. J is TRBJ2-2 and V is TRBV7-7; perhaps TRBD1 as D (6 bases). With 10 bases removed from V and 1 base from J, the gap between germline ends came to 13 bases. The CDR3 runs to 14 residues. The V gene's germline CDR1 is SSHAT and CDR2 FNYEAQ (reference sequence). The CDR3 reads CAIVPQGNTGELFF. CDR3 sequence (DNA): TGTGCCATCGTCCCACAGGGGAACACCGGGGAGCTGTTTTTT.

This clonotype was found a few times. The chain links TRBV7-9 to TRBJ2-3, with 7 bases identical to TRBD1. The CDR3 spans 15 residues. The trim removed 5 bases at V and 5 bases at J, leaving 10 bases unmatched. The germline V gene has CDR1 SEHNR and CDR2 FQNEAQ (reference sequence). The CDR3: CASSPATGRGDTQYF. The CDR3 region has the DNA TGTGCCAGCAGCCCGGCGACAGGGAGAGGAGATACGCAGTATTTT.

The rearrangement links TRBV7-2 to TRBJ2-4, with 8 bases aligning to TRBD1. V dropped 3 bases and J dropped 3; count of bases not matched to a gene: 10. The CDR3 contains 17 residues. Germline CDR1 and CDR2: SGHTA and FQGNSA. CDR3 nucleotide sequence: TGTGCCAGCAGCTTGGTCACAGGGGGAGTAGGCAAAAACATTCAGTACTTC. It specifies CASSLVTGGVGKNIQYF.